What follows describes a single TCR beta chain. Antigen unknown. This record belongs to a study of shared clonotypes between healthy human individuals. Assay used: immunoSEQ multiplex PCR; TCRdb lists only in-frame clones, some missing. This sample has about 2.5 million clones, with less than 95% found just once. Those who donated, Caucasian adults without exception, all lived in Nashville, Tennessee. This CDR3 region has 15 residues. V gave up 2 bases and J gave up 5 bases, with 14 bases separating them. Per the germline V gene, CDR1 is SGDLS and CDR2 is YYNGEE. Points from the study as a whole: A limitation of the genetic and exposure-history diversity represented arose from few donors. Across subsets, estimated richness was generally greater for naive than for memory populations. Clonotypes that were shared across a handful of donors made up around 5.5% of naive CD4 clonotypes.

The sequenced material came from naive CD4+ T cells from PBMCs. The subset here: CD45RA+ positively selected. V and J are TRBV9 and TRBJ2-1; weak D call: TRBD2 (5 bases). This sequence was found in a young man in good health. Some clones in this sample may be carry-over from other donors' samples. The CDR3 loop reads CASSVHGLADNEQFF. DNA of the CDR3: TGTGCCAGCAGCGTCCATGGTCTAGCAGACAATGAGCAGTTCTTC.